This T cell receptor beta chain emerged from a study of cytomegalovirus exposure and HLA in healthy donors. Study background: Genotyping showed about 80% of over 350 donors falling in the Caucasian-associated ancestry cluster.

The PCR used 60 Vbeta and 13 Jbeta primers. The authors' processing: The authors later counted 65 million to 90 million unique TCR beta chains, roughly 11 million of them shared. Clones were read by immunoSEQ multiplex PCR, and TCRdb kept only the in-frame ones, dropping some. V and J calls and clone size are as listed in that table; D and trimming were resolved from the DNA. Altogether over 80,000 clones are present, roughly 74% being singletons, with the ten largest covering 13% to 15%. General study points: Productive status was seen about 87% or about 30% of the time for most TCR beta V segments in an earlier analysis. Association of 15,000 to 20,000 TCR beta sequences with HLA alleles was found at 0.05 false discovery rate in a later analysis.

As for this clone: As yet, its antigen is unknown.

This CDR3 region has 16 residues. Germline CDR1 SGHNT, CDR2 YYREEE (reference sequence). The ends lost 5 bases at V and 2 bases at J; junction bases unmatched: 5. The sequenced sample was PBMCs. This TCR was sampled from a woman in her 70s in good health and CMV-seropositive. V is TRBV5-4 and J is TRBJ2-3; 13 positions agree with TRBD2. CDR3 loop: CASSWTSGSFTDTQYF. The CDR3 DNA sequence: TGTGCCAGCAGTTGGACTAGCGGGAGTTTCACAGATACGCAGTATTTT. The full variable domain, in which reference TRBV5-4 and TRBJ2-3 provide the parts outside the CDR3, is ETGVTQSPTHLIKTRGQQVTLRCSSQSGHNTVSWYQQALGQGPQFIFQYYREEENGRGNFPPRFSGLQFPNYSSELNVNALELDDSALYLCASSWTSGSFTDTQYFGPGTRLTVL.